The rows below give T cell receptor beta chains drawn from one sample of a study of blood T cells in healthy people across ages. TCRdb re-called the 5' RACE reads through MiXCR, storing one row per CDR3 protein. This table has 1.2 million to 1.5 million distinct CDR3 sequences, 55% to 75% appearing once. Sequencing was done on a sample of blood. All receptors come from a man in his late teens or twenties in good health. Both conserved end residues are part of each CDR3.

J: .; V: TRBV11-2; CDR3: CASSLDLDRGSETQYF
J: TRBJ1-2; V: TRBV7-9; CDR3: CASSFRVSGGGNYGYTF
J: TRBJ1-5; V: TRBV13; CDR3: CASSTGVNQPQHF
J: TRBJ1-1; V: TRBV20-1; CDR3: CSARVDPNTEAFF
J: TRBJ1-2; V: TRBV6-5; CDR3: CASSYSQGLDGYTF
J: TRBJ2-3; V: TRBV3-1; CDR3: CASSQQGDIDTQYF
J: TRBJ2-4; V: TRBV19; CDR3: CASSIPTGGAKNIQYF
J: TRBJ2-7; V: TRBV5-1; CDR3: CASSYELAGFYEQYF
J: TRBJ2-5; V: TRBV28; CDR3: CASSLPRGQGEETQYF
J: .; V: TRBV2; CDR3: CASSHDQGLVYEQYF
J: TRBJ1-1; V: TRBV29-1; CDR3: CSVDRADTEAFF
J: TRBJ2-5; V: TRBV10-3; CDR3: CAISEPGGGQETQYF
J: TRBJ2-7; V: TRBV6-5; CDR3: CASSSNSRLAGGYSYEQYF
J: TRBJ2-7; V: TRBV21-1; CDR3: CASSKTQGDGYEQYF
J: TRBJ2-1; V: TRBV27; CDR3: CASSLVTGTGGNEQFF
J: TRBJ2-5; V: TRBV5-1; CDR3: CASSLEGLAGGETQYF
J: TRBJ2-1; V: TRBV29-1; CDR3: CSVGGQGGYNEQFF
J: TRBJ2-1; V: TRBV7-2; CDR3: CASSRENYNEQFF
J: TRBJ2-7; V: TRBV18; CDR3: CASSRDYRYEQYF
J: .; V: TRBV29-1; CDR3: CSVVDNYEQYF
J: TRBJ2-7; V: TRBV20-1; CDR3: CSARDPDGSSYEQYF
J: .; V: TRBV6-6; CDR3: CASSYSWGQGAFETQYF
J: TRBJ1-6; V: TRBV6-5; CDR3: CASSPGQENSPLHF
J: TRBJ2-1; V: TRBV7-9; CDR3: CASSISPDRDIENEQFF
J: TRBJ2-3; V: TRBV20-1; CDR3: CSARDSEGGTDTQYF
J: TRBJ2-1; V: TRBV6-2/TRBV6-3; CDR3: CASSHSNWIQFF
J: TRBJ2-5; V: TRBV11-2; CDR3: CASSRSGVGQTQYF
J: TRBJ2-1; V: TRBV4-2; CDR3: CASSQDGGADEQFF
J: TRBJ2-1; V: TRBV12-3/TRBV12-4; CDR3: CASSRTGPYNEQFF
J: TRBJ1-1; V: TRBV28; CDR3: CASKPPQDMDTEAFF
J: TRBJ2-7; V: TRBV6-5; CDR3: CASSYSEGFDEQYF
J: TRBJ2-7; V: TRBV28; CDR3: CASGIPGTGAYEQYF
J: TRBJ2-3; V: TRBV28; CDR3: CASSGGQGSWDTQYF
J: TRBJ2-5; V: TRBV5-5; CDR3: CASSPRKQGVEETQYF
J: TRBJ2-3; V: TRBV7-9; CDR3: CASVPTSSTDTQYF
J: TRBJ1-5; V: TRBV10-3; CDR3: CATGQLNQPQHF
J: TRBJ1-1; V: TRBV27; CDR3: CASKGGGSMNTEAFF
J: TRBJ1-1; V: TRBV5-6; CDR3: CASIGDSNTEAFF
J: TRBJ2-3; V: TRBV20-1; CDR3: CSAPAGTQTQYF
J: TRBJ2-3; V: TRBV4-1; CDR3: CASSQDRQGGGDTQYF
J: TRBJ2-7; V: TRBV28; CDR3: CASSDPRGVDEQYF